These 9 T cell receptor beta chains were sequenced from one sample in a study of identical twins. TCRdb reprocessed the 5' RACE reads via MiXCR and lists one record per CDR3 protein. The table lists 1.5 million or so distinct CDR3 sequences, 32% of them singletons. Sequencing was performed on cord blood. The receptors derive from a newborn girl in good health.

This clonotype was observed many times. As DNA, the CDR3 is TGTGCCAGCAGCTTGACAGGGGTTGACTATGGCTACACCTTC. This sequence encodes CASSLTGVDYGYTF. The rearrangement uses TRBV7-2 and TRBJ1-2; TRBD1 matches 8 bases. CDR3 length: 14 amino acids. V was clipped by 3 bases and J by 3 bases; unmatched bases: 3. The germline gives CDR1 SGHTA, CDR2 FQGNSA.

The chain links TRBV7-9 to TRBJ2-7; 9 bases line up with TRBD2. Germline-derived CDR1 and CDR2 are SEHNR and FQNEAQ (reference sequence). Trimming cost V 2 bases and J 3 bases; bases outside gene matches: 11. CDR3 length equals 17 residues. The CDR3 spells CASSLSGASGVRYEQYF. CDR3 in DNA: TGTGCCAGCAGCTTATCGGGGGCTAGCGGGGTACGCTACGAGCAGTACTTC.

Regarding this clonotype: The junction and the germline gene differ at one end; a read error may be behind it. The chain combines TRBV27 with TRBJ2-3; maybe TRBD2 (6 bases). CDR3 length equals 14 residues. Germline CDR1 and CDR2: MNHEY and SMNVEV (reference sequence). In DNA, the CDR3 is TGTGCCGGCAGGCGGGGCTATCACACAGATACGCAGTATTTT. Encoded protein: CAGRRGYHTDTQYF.

This clonotype has ten or more counts. The junction shows a germline mismatch at one end, possibly a read error. This sequence joins TRBV5-1 and TRBJ2-5, with 14 bases fitting TRBD2. Germline V gives CDR1 SGHRS, CDR2 YFSETQ. This CDR3 has 17 amino acids. The chain's CDR3 is CASSLAGLAGVQETQYF. Here the CDR3 DNA reads TGTGCCAGCAGCTTAGCGGGACTAGCGGGGGTCCAAGAGACCCAGTACTTC.

The chain joins TRBV28 to TRBJ2-3; TRBD2 matches at 11 bases. With 6 bases clipped from V and 1 base from J, the junction kept 24 bases outside the gene matches. Per the germline V gene, CDR1 is MDHEN and CDR2 is SYDVKM. This CDR3 comprises 22 residues. This CDR3 reads CASRGRQGIKKLAGGRTDTQYF. In DNA form, the CDR3 reads TGTGCCAGCAGGGGACGACAGGGGATAAAAAAATTAGCGGGAGGGCGCACAGATACGCAGTATTTT. Variable domain in full (rest from reference TRBV28 and TRBJ2-3): DVKVTQSSRYLVKRTGEKVFLECVQDMDHENMFWYRQDPGLGLRLIYFSYDVKMKEKGDIPEGYSVSREKKERFSLILESASTNQTSMYLCASRGRQGIKKLAGGRTDTQYFGPGTRLTVL.

This chain links TRBV12-3 or TRBV12-4 with TRBJ2-7; TRBD2 aligns across 7 bases. The CDR3 is made up of 13 amino acids. V was pared by 7 bases and J by 3 bases, with 6 bases of the junction left unmatched. The CDR3 region has the DNA TGTGCCAGCAAGGGAGGGATCCTCTACGAGCAGTACTTC. As protein: CASKGGILYEQYF.

Comments on this clonotype: Germline is not matched at one junction end, which may reflect a read error. This chain joins TRBV10-3 and TRBJ1-2, with 9 bases identical to TRBD1. CDR1 and CDR2 (germline): ENHRY, SYGVKD. The CDR3 has 14 amino acids. Here the CDR3 reads CAVSGTGLNYGYTF. In DNA form, the CDR3 reads TGTGCCGTCAGCGGGACAGGGCTTAACTATGGCTACACCTTC.

The gene calls are TRBV15 and TRBJ1-5; unclear D gene. The CDR3 runs to 15 residues. Germline V CDR1 and CDR2: LNHNV, YYDKDF (reference sequence). V lost 0 bases and J 3 bases, leaving 9 bases between the germline ends. The CDR3 nucleotides are TGTGCCACCAGCAGAGATCGGGCTCTCAATCAGCCCCAGCATTTT. Translating it yields CATSRDRALNQPQHF. The full variable domain, rest sourced from reference TRBV15 and TRBJ1-5, is DAMVIQNPRYQVTQFGKPVTLSCSQTLNHNVMYWYQQKSSQAPKLLFHYYDKDFNNEADTPDNFQSRRPNTSFCFLDIRSPGLGDTAMYLCATSRDRALNQPQHFGDGTRLSIL.

DNA of the CDR3: TGTGCCAGCAGCTTAACCGGGACTAGCGGCCTCACAGATACGCAGTATTTT. Residues: CASSLTGTSGLTDTQYF. The chain combines TRBV7-2 with TRBJ2-3; 11 bases are a match to TRBD2. The V gene end was trimmed by 2 bases and the J gene end by 2 bases; junction bases not matched to a gene: 6. There are 17 residues in the CDR3. The germline V gene encodes CDR1 SGHTA and CDR2 FQGNSA.